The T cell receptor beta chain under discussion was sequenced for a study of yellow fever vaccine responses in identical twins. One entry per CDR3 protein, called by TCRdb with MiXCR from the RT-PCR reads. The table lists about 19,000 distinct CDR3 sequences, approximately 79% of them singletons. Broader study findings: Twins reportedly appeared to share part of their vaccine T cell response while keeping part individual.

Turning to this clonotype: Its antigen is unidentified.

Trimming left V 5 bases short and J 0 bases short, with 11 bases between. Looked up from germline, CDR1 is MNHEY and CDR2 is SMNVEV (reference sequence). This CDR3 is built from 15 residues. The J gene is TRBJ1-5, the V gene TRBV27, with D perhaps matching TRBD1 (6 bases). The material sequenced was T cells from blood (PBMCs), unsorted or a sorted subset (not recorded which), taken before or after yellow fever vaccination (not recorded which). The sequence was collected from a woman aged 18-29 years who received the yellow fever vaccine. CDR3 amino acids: CASSADSYSNQPQHF. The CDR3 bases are TGTGCCAGCAGTGCGGACAGTTATAGCAATCAGCCCCAGCATTTT.